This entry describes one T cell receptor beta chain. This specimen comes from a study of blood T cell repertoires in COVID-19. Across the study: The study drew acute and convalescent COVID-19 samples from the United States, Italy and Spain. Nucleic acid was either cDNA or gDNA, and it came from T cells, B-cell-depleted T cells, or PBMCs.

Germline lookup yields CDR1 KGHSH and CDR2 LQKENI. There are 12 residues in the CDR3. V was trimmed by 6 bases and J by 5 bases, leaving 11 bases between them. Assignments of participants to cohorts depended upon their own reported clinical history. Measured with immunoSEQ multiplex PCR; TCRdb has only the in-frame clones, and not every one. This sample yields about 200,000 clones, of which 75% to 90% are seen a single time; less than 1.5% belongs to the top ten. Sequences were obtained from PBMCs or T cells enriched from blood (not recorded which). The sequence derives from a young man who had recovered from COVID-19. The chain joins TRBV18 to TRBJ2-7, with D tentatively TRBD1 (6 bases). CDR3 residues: CASSSTGNEQYF. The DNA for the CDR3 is TGTGCCAGCTCGTCGACAGGTAACGAGCAGTACTTC.